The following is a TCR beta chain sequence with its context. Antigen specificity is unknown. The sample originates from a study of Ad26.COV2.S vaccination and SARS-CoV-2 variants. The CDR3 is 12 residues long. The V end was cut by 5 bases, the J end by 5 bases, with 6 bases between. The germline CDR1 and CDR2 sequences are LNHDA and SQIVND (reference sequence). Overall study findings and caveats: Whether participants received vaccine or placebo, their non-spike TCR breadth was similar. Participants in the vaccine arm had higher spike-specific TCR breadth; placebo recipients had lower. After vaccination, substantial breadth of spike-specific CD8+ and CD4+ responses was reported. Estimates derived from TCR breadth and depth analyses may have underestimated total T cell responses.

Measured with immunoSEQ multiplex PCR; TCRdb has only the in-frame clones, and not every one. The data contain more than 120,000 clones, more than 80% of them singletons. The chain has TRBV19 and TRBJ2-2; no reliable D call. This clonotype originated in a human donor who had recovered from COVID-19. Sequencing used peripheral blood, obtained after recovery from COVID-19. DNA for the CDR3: TGTGCCAGTAGTCCAGGAACCGGGGAGCTGTTTTTT. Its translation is CASSPGTGELFF.